Given below is one TCR beta chain in context. Its antigen is not known. This sample is part of a study of cytomegalovirus exposure and HLA in healthy donors. Whole-study context: Among over 350 genotyped donors, 65% to 90% fell in the Caucasian-associated ancestry cluster. The study's findings and limits: Presence/absence comparisons presumed near-even sequencing depth among donors. A previous analysis found most TCR beta V segments productive roughly 90% or roughly 30% of the time. In a later analysis, DRB1 alleles had the most associated TCRs; HLA-C alleles the fewest.

In the PCR, 60 Vbeta and 13 Jbeta primers were used. The repertoire was sequenced with immunoSEQ multiplex PCR; TCRdb's copy has only in-frame clones and lacks some. The repertoire holds about 270,000 clones, under 80% seen once, with about 2.2% in the top ten. Per the germline V gene, CDR1 is SNHLY and CDR2 is FYNNEI. Trimming took 7 bases from V and 3 from J; bases not matched to a gene: 12. The CDR3 is 15 amino acids. The rearrangement links TRBV2 to TRBJ2-7, with 7 bases lining up with TRBD2. The source material was PBMCs. The clonotype originates from a female donor in good health and CMV-seronegative. CDR3 sequence: CASNPGGGALYEQYF. CDR3 in DNA: TGTGCCAGCAACCCGGGCGGGGGAGCCCTCTACGAGCAGTACTTC.